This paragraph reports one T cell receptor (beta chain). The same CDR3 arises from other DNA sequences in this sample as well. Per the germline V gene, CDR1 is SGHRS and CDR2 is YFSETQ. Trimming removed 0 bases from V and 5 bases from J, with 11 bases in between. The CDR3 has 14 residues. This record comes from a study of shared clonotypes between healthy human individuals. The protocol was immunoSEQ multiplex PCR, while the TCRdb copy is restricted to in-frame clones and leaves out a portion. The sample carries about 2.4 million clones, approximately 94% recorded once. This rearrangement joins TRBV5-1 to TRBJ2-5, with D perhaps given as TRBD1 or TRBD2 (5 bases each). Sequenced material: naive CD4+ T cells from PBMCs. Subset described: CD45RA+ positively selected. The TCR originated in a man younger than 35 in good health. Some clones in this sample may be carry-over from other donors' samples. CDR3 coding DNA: TGCGCCAGCAGCTTGGCTGGGGGTCGGGAGACCCAGTACTTC. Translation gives CASSLAGGRETQYF. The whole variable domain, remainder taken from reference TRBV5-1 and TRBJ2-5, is KAGVTQTPRYLIKTRGQQVTLSCSPISGHRSVSWYQQTPGQGLQFLFEYFSETQRNKGNFPGRFSGRQFSNSRSEMNVSTLELGDSALYLCASSLAGGRETQYFGPGTRLLVL.